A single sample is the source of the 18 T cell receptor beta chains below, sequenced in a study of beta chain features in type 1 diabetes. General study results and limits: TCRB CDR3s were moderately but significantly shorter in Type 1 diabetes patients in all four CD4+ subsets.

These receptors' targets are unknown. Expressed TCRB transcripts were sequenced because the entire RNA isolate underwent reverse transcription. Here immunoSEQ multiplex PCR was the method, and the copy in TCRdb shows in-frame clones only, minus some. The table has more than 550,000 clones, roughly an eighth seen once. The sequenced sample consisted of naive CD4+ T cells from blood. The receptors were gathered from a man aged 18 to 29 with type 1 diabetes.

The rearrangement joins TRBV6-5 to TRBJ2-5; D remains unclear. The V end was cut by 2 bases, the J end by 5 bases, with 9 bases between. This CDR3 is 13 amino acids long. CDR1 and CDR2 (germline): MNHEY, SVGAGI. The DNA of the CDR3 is TGTGCCAGCAGTTACAGGGTCCGGGAGACCCAGTACTTC. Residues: CASSYRVRETQYF.

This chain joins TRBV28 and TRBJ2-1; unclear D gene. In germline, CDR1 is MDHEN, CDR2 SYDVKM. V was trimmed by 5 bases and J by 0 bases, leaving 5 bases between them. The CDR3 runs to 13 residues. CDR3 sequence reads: CASSRSSYNEQFF. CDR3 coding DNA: TGTGCCAGCAGTCGGAGCTCCTACAATGAGCAGTTCTTC.

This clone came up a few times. The DNA of the CDR3 is TGTGCCAGTAGTATCCGGGGAGGGAACACTGAAGCTTTCTTT. Translation gives CASSIRGGNTEAFF. The chain is built from TRBV19 and TRBJ1-1; unclear D gene. The V gene lost 3 bases and the J gene lost 1 base, with 9 bases spanning the gap. CDR3 length: 14 residues. Germline CDR1 and CDR2: LNHDA and SQIVND (reference sequence).

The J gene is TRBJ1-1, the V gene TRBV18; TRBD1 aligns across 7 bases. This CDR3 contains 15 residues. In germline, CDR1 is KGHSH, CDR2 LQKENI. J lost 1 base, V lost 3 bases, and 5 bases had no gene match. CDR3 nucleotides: TGTGCCAGCTCACCCGACGGGACAGAGAACACTGAAGCTTTCTTT. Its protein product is CASSPDGTENTEAFF. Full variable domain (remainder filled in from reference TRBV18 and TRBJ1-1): NAGVMQNPRHLVRRRGQEARLRCSPMKGHSHVYWYRQLPEEGLKFMVYLQKENIIDESGMPKERFSAEFPKEGPSILRIQQVVRGDSAAYFCASSPDGTENTEAFFGQGTRLTVV.

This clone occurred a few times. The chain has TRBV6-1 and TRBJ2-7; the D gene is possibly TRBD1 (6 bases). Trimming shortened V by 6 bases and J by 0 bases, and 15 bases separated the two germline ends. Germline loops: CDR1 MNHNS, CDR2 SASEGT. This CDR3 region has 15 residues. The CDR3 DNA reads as TGTGCCAGCAGCCGACCCACACAGGGCTCCTACGAGCAGTACTTC. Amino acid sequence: CASSRPTQGSYEQYF.

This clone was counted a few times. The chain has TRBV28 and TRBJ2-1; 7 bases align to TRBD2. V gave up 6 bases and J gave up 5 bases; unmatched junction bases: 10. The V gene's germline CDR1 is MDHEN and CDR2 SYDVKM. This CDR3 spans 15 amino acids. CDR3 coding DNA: TGTGCCAGCAGCCCTGGGGGGGAGAACCACAATGAGCAGTTCTTC. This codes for CASSPGGENHNEQFF.

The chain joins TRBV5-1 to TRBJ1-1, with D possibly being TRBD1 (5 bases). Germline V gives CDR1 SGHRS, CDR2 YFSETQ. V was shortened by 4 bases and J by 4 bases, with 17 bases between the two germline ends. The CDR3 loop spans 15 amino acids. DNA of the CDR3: TGCGCCAGCAGCCCTACGGGGGGGATGGTCACTGAAGCTTTCTTT. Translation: CASSPTGGMVTEAFF.

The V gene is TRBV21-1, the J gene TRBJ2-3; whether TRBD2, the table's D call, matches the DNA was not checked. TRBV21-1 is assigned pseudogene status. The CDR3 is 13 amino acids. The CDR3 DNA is TGTGCCAGCAGCCTTAGCCCGGAAGATACGCAGTATTTT. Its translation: CASSLSPEDTQYF.

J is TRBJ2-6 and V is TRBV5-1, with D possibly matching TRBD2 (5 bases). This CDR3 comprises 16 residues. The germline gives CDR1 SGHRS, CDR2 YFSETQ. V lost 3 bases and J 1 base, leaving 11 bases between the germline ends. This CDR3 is CASSSGSESGANVLTF. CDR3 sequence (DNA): TGCGCCAGCAGCTCGGGGTCCGAATCTGGGGCCAACGTCCTGACTTTC.

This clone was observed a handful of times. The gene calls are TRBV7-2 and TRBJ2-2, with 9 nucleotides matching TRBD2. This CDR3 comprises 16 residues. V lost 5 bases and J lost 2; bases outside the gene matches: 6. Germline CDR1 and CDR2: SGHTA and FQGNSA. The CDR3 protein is CASSPLAGLNTGELFF. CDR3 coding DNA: TGTGCCAGCAGCCCGCTAGCGGGACTAAACACCGGGGAGCTGTTTTTT.

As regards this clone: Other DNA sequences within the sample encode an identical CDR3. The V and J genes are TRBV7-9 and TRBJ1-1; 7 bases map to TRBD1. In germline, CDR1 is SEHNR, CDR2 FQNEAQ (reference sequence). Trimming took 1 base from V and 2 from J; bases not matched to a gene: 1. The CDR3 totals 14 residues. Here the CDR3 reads CASSLGQGNTEAFF. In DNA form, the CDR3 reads TGTGCCAGCAGCTTAGGACAGGGCAACACTGAAGCTTTCTTT. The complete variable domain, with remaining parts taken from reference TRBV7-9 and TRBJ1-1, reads DTGVSQNPRHKITKRGQNVTFRCDPISEHNRLYWYRQTLGQGPEFLTYFQNEAQLEKSRLLSDRFSAERPKGSFSTLEIQRTEQGDSAMYLCASSLGQGNTEAFFGQGTRLTVV.

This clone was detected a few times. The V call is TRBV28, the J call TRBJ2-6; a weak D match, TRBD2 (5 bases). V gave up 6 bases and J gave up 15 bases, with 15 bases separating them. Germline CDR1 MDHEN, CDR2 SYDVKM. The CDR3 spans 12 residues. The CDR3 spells CASSSWELALTF. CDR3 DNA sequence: TGTGCCAGCAGCTCATGGGAGTTGGCCCTGACTTTC.

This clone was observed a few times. This chain's CDR3 is CASSPRTVGNYEQYF. The CDR3, as DNA: TGTGCCAGCTCACCACGGACAGTAGGTAACTACGAGCAGTACTTC. This chain connects TRBV18 to TRBJ2-7; tentative D call: TRBD1 (6 bases). The germline V and J ends were trimmed by 1 base and 3 bases, with 13 bases remaining between them. Germline CDR1 and CDR2: KGHSH and LQKENI. The CDR3 loop spans 15 amino acids. Drawing the rest from reference TRBV18 and TRBJ2-7, the complete variable domain is NAGVMQNPRHLVRRRGQEARLRCSPMKGHSHVYWYRQLPEEGLKFMVYLQKENIIDESGMPKERFSAEFPKEGPSILRIQQVVRGDSAAYFCASSPRTVGNYEQYFGPGTRLTVT.

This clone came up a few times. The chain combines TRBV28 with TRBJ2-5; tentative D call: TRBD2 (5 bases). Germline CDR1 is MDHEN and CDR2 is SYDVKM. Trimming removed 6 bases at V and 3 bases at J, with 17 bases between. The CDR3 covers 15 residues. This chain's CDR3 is CASSTLGGGKETQYF. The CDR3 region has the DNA TGTGCCAGCAGCACTCTTGGCGGAGGAAAAGAGACCCAGTACTTC.

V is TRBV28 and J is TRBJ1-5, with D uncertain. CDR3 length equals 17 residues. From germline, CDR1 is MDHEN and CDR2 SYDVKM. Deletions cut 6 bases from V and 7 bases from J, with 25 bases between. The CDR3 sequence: CASRRKGLRTRGQPQHF. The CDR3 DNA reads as TGTGCCAGCAGACGAAAAGGATTGCGCACGCGGGGACAGCCCCAGCATTTT.

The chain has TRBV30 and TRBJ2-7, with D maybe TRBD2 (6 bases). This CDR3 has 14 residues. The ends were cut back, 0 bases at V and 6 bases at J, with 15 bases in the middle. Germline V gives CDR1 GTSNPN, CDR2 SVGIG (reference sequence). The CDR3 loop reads CAWSVIGGVSEQYF. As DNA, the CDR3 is TGTGCCTGGAGTGTTATCGGGGGAGTTAGCGAGCAGTACTTC.

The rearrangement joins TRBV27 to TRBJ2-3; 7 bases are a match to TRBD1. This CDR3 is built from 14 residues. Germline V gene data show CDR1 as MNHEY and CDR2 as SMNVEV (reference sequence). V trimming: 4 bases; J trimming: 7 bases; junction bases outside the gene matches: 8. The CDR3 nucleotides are TGTGCCAGCAGTTCGGGGCAGGGGGAGCATACGCAGTATTTT. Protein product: CASSSGQGEHTQYF.

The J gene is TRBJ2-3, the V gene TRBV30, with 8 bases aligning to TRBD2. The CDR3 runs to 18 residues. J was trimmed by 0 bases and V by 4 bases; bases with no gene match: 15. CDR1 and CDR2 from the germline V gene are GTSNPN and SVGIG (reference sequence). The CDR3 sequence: CAWIDLAGIPLSTDTQYF. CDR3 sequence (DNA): TGTGCCTGGATCGACCTAGCGGGTATCCCATTAAGCACAGATACGCAGTATTTT.